A single T cell receptor (beta chain) is shown here with its context. This clone has ten or more counts. Which antigen it targets is not known. The CDR3 is cut off 3 residues early in the read; its end comes from the germline J gene. These data are taken from a study of T cell clonality in common variable immunodeficiency (dated by TCRdb to 2015 to 2017). For sequencing, equivalent amounts of genomic DNA were input from CVID and control samples. For every sample, a 60 bp segment covering the rearranged TCRbeta CDR3 region was amplified and then sequenced. The immunoSEQ assay, a bias-corrected multiplex PCR with high-throughput sequencing, was employed for TCRbeta amplification. Per the original workflow: Every unique nucleotide sequence was considered a clone and was annotated with V, D and J genes, copy number and frequency. Sequences were labeled productive if in frame, and non-productive if out of frame or containing stop codons. Clonality was calculated from Shannon's entropy as previously described. The predicted amino acid sequences of productive clones were used to derive the mean CDR3 Kyte-Doolittle hydropathy. Hierarchical clustering of scaled V gene usage was performed with the R hclust function using Manhattan distance and complete linkage. Sharing of clones by CDR3 amino acid sequence was evaluated by resampling 12 repertoires per group over 100 rounds. The repertoires were searched for 55 to 75 published EBV-specific and some 250 published CMV-specific TCRbeta sequences. After two CVID samples that produced fewer than 10,000 sequences were dropped from the analysis, around 41 CVID repertoires remained. TCRdb re-hosts the immuneACCESS table, in-frame sequences only. Its copies lack some clones; in the studies checked, an unresolved V gene accounts for under half of them, and the cause for the rest is not known. V and J calls and clone size come straight from that table; D and trimming were deduced from the DNA. This sample is represented by about 39,000 clones, with no singletons among them. 2.5% to 3.5% of the sample lies in the top ten.

On the study overall, not on this receptor specifically: Compared with healthy controls, CVID subjects showed increased TCRbeta clonality (t-test p = 0.018), a feature most characteristic of about a third of subjects. Fewer deletions and N-nucleotide insertions were reportedly observed in CVID TCRbeta sequences, and highly modified clones with 13 or more V deletions were reportedly absent from CVID TCRbeta sequences. It was noted by the authors that sequencing of the repertoires of T cell subpopulations would be needed to clarify the cause of the increased clonality in CVID. Fewer TCRbeta clones were shared among CVID subjects than among healthy controls (p < 0.0001). Patient heterogeneity within the CVID cohort put limits on correlating repertoire features with clinical complications. Although equal DNA input was used, an average of approximately 82,000 unique sequences per sample was obtained for controls, compared with some 30,000 for CVID samples.

Trimming takes 4 bases off V and 5 bases off J; junction bases not matched to a gene: 3. As encoded in the germline V gene (reference sequence), CDR1 is DFQATT while CDR2 is SNEGSKA. CDR3 length: 14 amino acids, cysteine to phenylalanine. The DNA has 33 bases, all within the CDR3, and is read from base 1. Most CVID patients and most healthy controls were of Caucasian heritage. From each donor, about 5 to 8.5 ml of heparinized peripheral whole blood was collected. TCRbeta CDR3 repertoires were sequenced from genomic DNA of adults with common variable immune deficiency (CVID) and healthy adult controls. A total of some 22 healthy adult volunteers (roughly 12 female and approximately 10 male; age range roughly 23 to 75 years, mean age around 35) were included in the control group. Diluted blood was density-centrifuged over Hypaque 1077 or Ficoll-Paque to isolate peripheral blood mononuclear cells. Genomic DNA was obtained from unsorted mononuclear cells using either Qiagen column purification or a centrifugation-based method.

This clonotype originated in a person aged 18-70 years in good health. Sequences were obtained from peripheral blood mononuclear cells. The V and J segments used are TRBV20-1 and TRBJ2-2, and 11 junctional nucleotides match TRBD1. CDR3 reads: CSAMDRGLTGELFF. CDR3 bases read: TGCAGTGCTATGGACAGGGGGCTGACCGGGGAG.